The clone carrying this TCR beta chain was seen a few times. What it binds is not known. CDR3 length: 13 residues. The germline V and J ends were trimmed by 10 bases and 1 base, with 13 bases remaining between them. The germline V gene has CDR1 MNHEY and CDR2 SVGAGI. This sample stems from a study of T cell responses to AZD1222 COVID-19 vaccine. Assay: immunoSEQ multiplex PCR; the TCRdb copy retains only in-frame clones and omits some. The table includes around 99,000 clones, around 90% detected once. Study-wide results and limits: Dominant at 160-218 and 743-854, vaccine-associated CD4 TCRs also spanned spike.

The source is an adult in good health. Sample: peripheral blood, taken on day 0 of AZD1222 vaccination. The chain combines TRBV6-5 with TRBJ1-1; D unresolved. Here the CDR3 reads CATQLDGNTEAFF. The CDR3 DNA reads TGTGCCACCCAATTGGACGGGAACACTGAAGCTTTCTTT.